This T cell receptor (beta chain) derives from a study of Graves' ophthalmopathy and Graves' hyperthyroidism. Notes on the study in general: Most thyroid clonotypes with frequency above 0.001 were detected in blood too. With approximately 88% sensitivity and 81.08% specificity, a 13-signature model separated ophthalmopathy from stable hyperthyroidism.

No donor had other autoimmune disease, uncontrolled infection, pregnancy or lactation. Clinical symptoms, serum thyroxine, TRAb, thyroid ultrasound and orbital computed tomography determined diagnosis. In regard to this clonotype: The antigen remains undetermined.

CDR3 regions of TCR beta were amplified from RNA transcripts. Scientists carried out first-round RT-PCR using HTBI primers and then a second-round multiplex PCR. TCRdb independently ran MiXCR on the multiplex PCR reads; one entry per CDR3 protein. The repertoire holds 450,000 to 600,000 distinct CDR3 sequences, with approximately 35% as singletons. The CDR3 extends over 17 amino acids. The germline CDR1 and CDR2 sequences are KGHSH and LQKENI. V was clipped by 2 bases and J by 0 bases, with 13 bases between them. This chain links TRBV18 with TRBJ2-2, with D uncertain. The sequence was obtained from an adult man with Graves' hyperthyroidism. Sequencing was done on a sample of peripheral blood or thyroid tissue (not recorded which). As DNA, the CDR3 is TGTGCCAGCTCACCAAGGCAGGTGACTCCGAACACCGGGGAGCTGTTTTTT. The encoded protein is CASSPRQVTPNTGELFF.